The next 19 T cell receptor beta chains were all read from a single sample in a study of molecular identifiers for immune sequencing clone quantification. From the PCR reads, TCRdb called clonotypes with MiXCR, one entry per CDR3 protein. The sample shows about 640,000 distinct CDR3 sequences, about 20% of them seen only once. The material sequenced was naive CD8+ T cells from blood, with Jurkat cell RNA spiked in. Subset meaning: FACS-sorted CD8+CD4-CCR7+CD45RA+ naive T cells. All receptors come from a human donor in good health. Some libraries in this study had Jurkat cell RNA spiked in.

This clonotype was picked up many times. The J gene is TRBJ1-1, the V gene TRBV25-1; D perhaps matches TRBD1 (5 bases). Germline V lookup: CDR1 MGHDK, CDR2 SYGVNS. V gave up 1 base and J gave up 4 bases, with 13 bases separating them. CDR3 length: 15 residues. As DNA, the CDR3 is TGTGCCAGCAGTGAATTCGCAGGGATGGGCACTGAAGCTTTCTTT. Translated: CASSEFAGMGTEAFF.

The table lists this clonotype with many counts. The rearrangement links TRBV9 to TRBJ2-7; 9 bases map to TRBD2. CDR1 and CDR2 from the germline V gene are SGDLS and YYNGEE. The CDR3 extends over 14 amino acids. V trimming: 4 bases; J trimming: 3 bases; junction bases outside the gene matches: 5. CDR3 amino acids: CASSPTAGGYEQYF. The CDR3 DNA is TGTGCCAGCAGCCCGACAGCGGGAGGCTACGAGCAGTACTTC.

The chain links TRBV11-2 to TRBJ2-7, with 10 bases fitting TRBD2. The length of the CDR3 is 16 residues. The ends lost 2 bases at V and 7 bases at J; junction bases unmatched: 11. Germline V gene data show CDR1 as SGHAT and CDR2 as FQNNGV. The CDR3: CASSLSPSGGAWEQYF. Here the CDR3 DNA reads TGTGCCAGCAGCTTAAGTCCCAGCGGGGGGGCCTGGGAGCAGTACTTC.

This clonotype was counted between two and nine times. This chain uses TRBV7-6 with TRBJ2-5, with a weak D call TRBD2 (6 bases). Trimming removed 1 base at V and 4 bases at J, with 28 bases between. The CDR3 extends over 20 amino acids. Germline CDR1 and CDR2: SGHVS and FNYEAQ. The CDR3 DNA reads TGTGCCAGCAGCTTAGGTATTGGCGGTGAAGGACTACTAACGGGAGAGACCCAGTACTTC. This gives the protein CASSLGIGGEGLLTGETQYF.

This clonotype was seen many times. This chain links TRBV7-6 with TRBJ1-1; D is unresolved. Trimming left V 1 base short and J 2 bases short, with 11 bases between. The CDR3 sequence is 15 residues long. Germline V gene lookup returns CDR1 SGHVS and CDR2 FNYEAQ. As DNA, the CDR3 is TGTGCCAGCAGCTTAGGGCCGGGATCCAACACTGAAGCTTTCTTT. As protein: CASSLGPGSNTEAFF.

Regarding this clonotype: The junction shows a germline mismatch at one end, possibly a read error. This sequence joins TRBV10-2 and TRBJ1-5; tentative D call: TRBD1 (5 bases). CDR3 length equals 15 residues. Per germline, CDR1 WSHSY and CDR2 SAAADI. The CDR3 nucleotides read TGCGCCGGCAGTGATGAGAGGGGACGGGGGGGGCCCCAGCATTTT. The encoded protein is CAGSDERGRGGPQHF.

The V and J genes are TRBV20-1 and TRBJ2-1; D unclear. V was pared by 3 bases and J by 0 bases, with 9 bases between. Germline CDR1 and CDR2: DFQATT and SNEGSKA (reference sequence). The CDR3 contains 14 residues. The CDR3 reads CSARALSSYNEQFF. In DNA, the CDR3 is TGCAGTGCTAGGGCCTTAAGCTCCTACAATGAGCAGTTCTTC.

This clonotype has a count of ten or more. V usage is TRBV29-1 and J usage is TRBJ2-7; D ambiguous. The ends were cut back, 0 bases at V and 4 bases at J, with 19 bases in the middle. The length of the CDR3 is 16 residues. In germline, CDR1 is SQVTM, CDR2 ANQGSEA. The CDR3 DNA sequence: TGCAGCGTTGAAGATCGATCCCGGGCCCCAAAGTACGAGCAGTACTTC. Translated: CSVEDRSRAPKYEQYF.

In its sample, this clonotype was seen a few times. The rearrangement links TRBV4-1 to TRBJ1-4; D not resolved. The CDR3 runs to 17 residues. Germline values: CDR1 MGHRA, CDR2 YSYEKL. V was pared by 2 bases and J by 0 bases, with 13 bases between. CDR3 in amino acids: CASSQLGMGSTNEKLFF. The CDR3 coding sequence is TGCGCCAGCAGCCAATTGGGAATGGGATCAACTAATGAAAAACTGTTTTTT.

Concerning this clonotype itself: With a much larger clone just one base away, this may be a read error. Here the CDR3 DNA reads TGTGCCAGCTCACAAACCAGGGGTGCCAAAACCATTCAGTACTTC. Amino acid sequence: CASSQTRGAKTIQYF. The chain joins TRBV18 to TRBJ2-4; tentative D call: TRBD1 (6 bases). Looked up from germline, CDR1 is KGHSH and CDR2 is LQKENI. The CDR3 runs 15 residues.

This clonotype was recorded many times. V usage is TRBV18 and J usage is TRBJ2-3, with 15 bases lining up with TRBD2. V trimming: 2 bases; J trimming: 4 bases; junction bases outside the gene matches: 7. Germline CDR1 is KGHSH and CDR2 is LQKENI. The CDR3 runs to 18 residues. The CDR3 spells CASSPFTGLAGGADTQYF. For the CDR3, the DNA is TGTGCCAGCTCACCATTTACGGGACTAGCGGGAGGAGCAGATACGCAGTATTTT.

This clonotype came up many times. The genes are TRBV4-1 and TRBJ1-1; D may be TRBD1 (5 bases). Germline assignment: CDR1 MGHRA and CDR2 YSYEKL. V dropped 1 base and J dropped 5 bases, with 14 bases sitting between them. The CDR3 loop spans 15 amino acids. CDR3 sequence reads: CASSQVVWGRTEAFF. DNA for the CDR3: TGCGCCAGCAGCCAAGTAGTTTGGGGACGGACTGAAGCTTTCTTT.

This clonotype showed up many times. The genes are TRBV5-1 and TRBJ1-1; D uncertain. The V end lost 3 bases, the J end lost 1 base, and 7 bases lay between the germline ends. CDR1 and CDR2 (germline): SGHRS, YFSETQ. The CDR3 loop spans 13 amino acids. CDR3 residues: CASSYASNTEAFF. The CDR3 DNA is TGCGCCAGCAGCTACGCCTCGAACACTGAAGCTTTCTTT. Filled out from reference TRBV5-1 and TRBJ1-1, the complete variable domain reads KAGVTQTPRYLIKTRGQQVTLSCSPISGHRSVSWYQQTPGQGLQFLFEYFSETQRNKGNFPGRFSGRQFSNSRSEMNVSTLELGDSALYLCASSYASNTEAFFGQGTRLTVV.

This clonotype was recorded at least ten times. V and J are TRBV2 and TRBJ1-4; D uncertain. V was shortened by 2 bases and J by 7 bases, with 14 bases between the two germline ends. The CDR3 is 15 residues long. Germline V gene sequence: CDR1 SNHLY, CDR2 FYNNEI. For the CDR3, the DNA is TGTGCCAGCAGTGAATTGCTTGAACTGGGTGAAAAACTGTTTTTT. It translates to CASSELLELGEKLFF.

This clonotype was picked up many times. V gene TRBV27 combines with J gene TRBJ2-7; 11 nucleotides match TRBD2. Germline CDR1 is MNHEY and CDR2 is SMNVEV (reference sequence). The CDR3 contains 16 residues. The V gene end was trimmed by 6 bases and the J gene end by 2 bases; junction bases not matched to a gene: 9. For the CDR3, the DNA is TGTGCCAGCAGCCCCCGGACTAGCGGGCCGACCTACGAGCAGTACTTC. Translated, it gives CASSPRTSGPTYEQYF.

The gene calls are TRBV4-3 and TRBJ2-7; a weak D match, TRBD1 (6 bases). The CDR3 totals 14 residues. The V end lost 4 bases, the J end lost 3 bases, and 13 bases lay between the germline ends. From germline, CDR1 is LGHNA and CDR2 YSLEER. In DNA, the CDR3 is TGCGCCAGCAGCCTCGGGGTAGGGGGCTACGAGCAGTACTTC. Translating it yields CASSLGVGGYEQYF.

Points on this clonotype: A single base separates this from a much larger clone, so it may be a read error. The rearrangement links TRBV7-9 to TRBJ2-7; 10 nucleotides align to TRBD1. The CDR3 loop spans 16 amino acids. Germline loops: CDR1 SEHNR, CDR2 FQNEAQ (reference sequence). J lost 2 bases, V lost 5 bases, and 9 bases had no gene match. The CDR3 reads CASSHPLTGGPYEQYF. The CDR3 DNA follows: TGTGCCAGCAGCCACCCCTTGACAGGGGGCCCCTACGAGCAGTACTTC.

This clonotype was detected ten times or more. CDR3 coding DNA: TGTGCCTGGAGTCCACTCGGGCAGGGAACCACAGATACGCAGTATTTT. This sequence encodes CAWSPLGQGTTDTQYF. The chain is built from TRBV30 and TRBJ2-3, with D perhaps TRBD1 (5 bases). From germline, CDR1 is GTSNPN and CDR2 SVGIG (reference sequence). This CDR3 comprises 16 residues. V was shortened by 2 bases and J by 2 bases, with 17 bases between the two germline ends.

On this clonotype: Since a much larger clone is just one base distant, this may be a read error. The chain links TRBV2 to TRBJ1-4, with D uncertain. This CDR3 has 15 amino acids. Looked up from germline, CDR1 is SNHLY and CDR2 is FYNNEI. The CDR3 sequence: CASSSGRALYEKLVF. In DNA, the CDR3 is TGTGCCAGCAGTAGCGGGAGGGCGTTGTATGAAAAACTGGTTTTT.